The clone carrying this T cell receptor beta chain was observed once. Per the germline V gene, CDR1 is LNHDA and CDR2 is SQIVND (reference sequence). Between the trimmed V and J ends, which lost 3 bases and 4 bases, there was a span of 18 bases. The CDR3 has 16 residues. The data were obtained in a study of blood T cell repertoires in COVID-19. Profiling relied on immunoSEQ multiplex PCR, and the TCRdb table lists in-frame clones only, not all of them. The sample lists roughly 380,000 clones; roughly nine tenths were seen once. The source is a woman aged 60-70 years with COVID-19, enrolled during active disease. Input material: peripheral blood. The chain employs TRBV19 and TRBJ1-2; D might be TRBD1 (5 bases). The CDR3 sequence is CASSIIGARKFYGYTF. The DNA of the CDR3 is TGTGCCAGTAGTATTATAGGGGCACGTAAATTCTATGGCTACACCTTC. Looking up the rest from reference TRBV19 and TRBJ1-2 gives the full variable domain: DGGITQSPKYLFRKEGQNVTLSCEQNLNHDAMYWYRQDPGQGLRLIYYSQIVNDFQKGDIAEGYSVSREKKESFPLTVTSAQKNPTAFYLCASSIIGARKFYGYTFGSGTRLTVV.